This T cell receptor (beta chain) was found in a study of cytomegalovirus exposure and HLA in healthy donors. Study-level results: Most observed TCR sequences were rare, whereas some public TCRs were detected in many donors.

On this clone itself: The antigen is not known.

The PCR had 60 Vbeta and 13 Jbeta primers. Clones were read by immunoSEQ multiplex PCR, and TCRdb kept only the in-frame ones, dropping some. Of roughly 240,000 clones in the sample, 70% to 90% were seen once. Germline V lookup: CDR1 SGHAT, CDR2 FQNNGV. The length of the CDR3 is 14 residues. V lost 1 base to trimming and J lost 3 bases, with 10 bases between them. Sequenced: PBMCs. The chain couples TRBV11-2 to TRBJ2-7; perhaps TRBD2 as D (5 bases). The clonotype was recovered from a girl aged 2 to 9 in good health and CMV-seronegative. For the CDR3, the DNA is TGTGCCAGCAGCTTAGCGCTAGCCAACTACGAGCAGTACTTC. Translated, it gives CASSLALANYEQYF.